Presented here are 15 T cell receptor beta chains from one specimen sequenced in a study of regulatory T cells in long-lasting Graves disease. Time point defined: newly diagnosed GD, antithyroid drugs for less than 3 months. Preparation of the TCR library used RNA extracted from PBMCs. iRepertoire HTBI primers and Arm-PCR of CDR3 regions built TCR beta libraries. Using its own MiXCR run on the multiplex PCR reads, TCRdb lists one record per CDR3 protein. This sample carries about 530,000 distinct CDR3 sequences, roughly 15% of them seen once, and the ten largest clones take 20% to 30%. The same data also contributed to another study, on T cells in Graves' hyperthyroidism and ophthalmopathy.

The starting material was peripheral blood mononuclear cells (PBMCs), obtained at new diagnosis, from a patient treated with antithyroid drugs. Receptor source: a woman aged 40 to 65 with Graves disease.

The chain recombines TRBV20-1 with TRBJ2-3, with TRBD2 matching over 11 bases. Unmatched junction bases numbered 1, after V lost 1 base and J lost 1 base. CDR3 size: 15 residues. Germline CDR1 DFQATT, CDR2 SNEGSKA (reference sequence). CDR3 region: CSARVLAGGTDTQYF. Here the CDR3 DNA reads TGCAGTGCTAGAGTACTAGCGGGGGGCACAGATACGCAGTATTTT.

This clonotype was seen many times. This chain links TRBV7-8 with TRBJ2-2; D might be TRBD1 (6 bases). CDR3 length equals 16 residues. The V gene's germline CDR1 is SGHVS and CDR2 FQNEAQ. Trimming removed 7 bases at V and 5 bases at J, with 20 bases between. DNA of the CDR3: TGTGCCAGCACCTACAGGCGAGGGGGTGGAACCGGGGAGCTGTTTTTT. This gives the protein CASTYRRGGGTGELFF.

The chain's CDR3 is CASSPEMWPNYGYTF. In nucleotides, the CDR3 is TGTGCCAGCAGCCCAGAGATGTGGCCTAACTATGGCTACACCTTC. The chain employs TRBV6-1 and TRBJ1-2, with no clear D. Germline V gene data show CDR1 as MNHNS and CDR2 as SASEGT. The CDR3 runs to 15 residues. Trimming took off 6 bases at V and 0 bases at J, with 14 bases between the two ends.

This clonotype has a handful of counts. This chain connects TRBV7-9 to TRBJ1-4, with a tentative D call TRBD1 (6 bases). V was cut by 2 bases and J by 0 bases, with 19 bases left in between. The CDR3 totals 19 residues. Germline CDR1 and CDR2: SEHNR and FQNEAQ (reference sequence). DNA of the CDR3: TGTGCCAGCAGCTTAAACTGGCAGGGGACCCCTACAACTAATGAAAAACTGTTTTTT. As protein: CASSLNWQGTPTTNEKLFF.

In its sample, this clonotype was seen a few times. V gene TRBV12-3 or TRBV12-4 combines with J gene TRBJ2-2, with 13 bases lining up with TRBD2. Trimming removed 1 base from V and 4 bases from J; junction bases left unmatched: 3. The CDR3 extends over 17 amino acids. The CDR3 spells CASSLGGTSGVTGELFF. CDR3 nucleotides: TGTGCCAGCAGTTTAGGGGGGACTAGCGGGGTCACCGGGGAGCTGTTTTTT.

The chain has TRBV19 and TRBJ2-2; the D is unclear. Trimming left V 5 bases short and J 4 bases short, with 11 bases between. CDR1 LNHDA and CDR2 SQIVND come from the germline V gene (reference sequence). The CDR3 consists of 14 residues. The CDR3 protein is CASSAADLTGELFF. The CDR3, as DNA: TGTGCCAGTAGTGCGGCAGATCTCACCGGGGAGCTGTTTTTT.

The V call is TRBV6-1, the J call TRBJ2-1; TRBD1 is a possible D gene (6 bases). This CDR3 is built from 12 residues. V lost 10 bases and J lost 6, with 13 bases in between. Germline CDR1 is MNHNS and CDR2 is SASEGT. CDR3 bases: TGTGCCACCAACTTAGGGGGCAATGAGCAGTTCTTC. Its translation: CATNLGGNEQFF.

The table lists this clonotype with many counts. The chain carries TRBV2 and TRBJ1-1; D gene uncertain. The germline V and J ends were trimmed by 9 bases and 4 bases, with 15 bases remaining between them. The germline V gene encodes CDR1 SNHLY and CDR2 FYNNEI. The CDR3 has 13 residues. Here the CDR3 reads CARRERESTEAFF. Written as DNA, the CDR3 is TGTGCCAGACGGGAGAGGGAGTCCACTGAAGCTTTCTTT.

In DNA, the CDR3 is TGTGCCATCAGTGAGCAACAGGGGTCGACTGAAGCTTTCTTT. Translation: CAISEQQGSTEAFF. V usage is TRBV10-3 and J usage is TRBJ1-1; 7 bases are shared with TRBD1. CDR3 size: 14 residues. V gave up 2 bases and J gave up 5 bases; unmatched junction bases: 5. In germline, CDR1 is ENHRY, CDR2 SYGVKD.

As concerns this clonotype: Possible read error: a much larger clone is one base away. The CDR3 does not close with the conserved phenylalanine or tryptophan, likely indicating a read error. The chain is built from TRBV12-3 or TRBV12-4 and TRBJ1-1, with D perhaps TRBD1 (6 bases). V lost 3 bases and J 0 bases, leaving 11 bases between the germline ends. The CDR3 has 15 amino acids. The CDR3 DNA reads as TGTGCCAGCAGTTTTAGGGGGGGGCTGAACACTGAAGCTTTCCTT. Translation: CASSFRGGLNTEAFL.

This clonotype was observed many times. The chain combines TRBV30 with TRBJ2-7; 7 nucleotides line up with TRBD1. V trimming: 4 bases; J trimming: 4 bases; junction bases outside the gene matches: 13. Germline assignment: CDR1 GTSNPN and CDR2 SVGIG (reference sequence). The CDR3 extends over 15 amino acids. This CDR3 reads CAWNPPQGRGYEQYF. The CDR3 DNA reads TGTGCCTGGAACCCCCCCCAGGGCAGGGGGTACGAGCAGTACTTC.

This chain connects TRBV7-8 to TRBJ2-1, with 13 bases lining up with TRBD2. This CDR3 contains 22 residues. V gave up 5 bases and J gave up 8 bases; unmatched junction bases: 27. The germline CDR1 and CDR2 sequences are SGHVS and FQNEAQ. In DNA form, the CDR3 reads TGTGCCAGCAGCCCAAGCAACCGAAGAACTAGCGGGGGGGCTTCAAGGTTCGATGAGCAGTTCTTC. This gives the protein CASSPSNRRTSGGASRFDEQFF.

This clonotype was counted many times. V gene TRBV28 combines with J gene TRBJ2-7; 9 positions agree with TRBD1. CDR3 length equals 16 residues. V gave up 4 bases and J gave up 0 bases; unmatched junction bases: 7. Germline loops: CDR1 MDHEN, CDR2 SYDVKM. CDR3 loop: CASSSPQGQGSYEQYF. The CDR3 DNA sequence: TGTGCCAGCAGTTCCCCCCAGGGACAGGGCTCCTACGAGCAGTACTTC.

This chain uses TRBV6-2 or TRBV6-3 with TRBJ2-7; 7 nucleotides agree with TRBD2. Trimming removed 5 bases from V and 0 bases from J; junction bases left unmatched: 7. Germline V gene sequence: CDR1 MNHEY, CDR2 SVGEGT. The CDR3 has 15 residues. The CDR3 bases are TGTGCCAGCAGTGATTCGGGGGGATACTCCTACGAGCAGTACTTC. Protein sequence: CASSDSGGYSYEQYF.

This clonotype was found a few times. This chain connects TRBV29-1 to TRBJ1-1; no clear D. The CDR3 is made up of 13 amino acids. Trimming left V 6 bases short and J 1 base short, with 12 bases between. CDR1 is SQVTM and CDR2 is ANQGSEA in the germline V gene. As DNA, the CDR3 is TGCAGCGTGAACCGGGATTGGAACACTGAAGCTTTCTTT. The encoded protein is CSVNRDWNTEAFF.